This T cell receptor (beta chain) was sequenced during a study of blood T cell repertoires in COVID-19. Study information: Samples came from the United States, Italy and Spain, spanning acute and convalescent COVID-19. In each case, the material was cDNA or gDNA derived from T cells, B-cell-depleted T cells, or PBMCs.

This CDR3 contains 14 residues. Germline V lookup: CDR1 PRHDT, CDR2 FYEKMQ (reference sequence). V was pared by 0 bases and J by 5 bases, with 10 bases between. Under the authors' procedure: By means of reference gene primer amplification, nucleated cell counts were estimated. Libraries were prepared by immunoSEQ multiplex PCR; TCRdb keeps only in-frame clonotypes and omits some of them. That table is the source of V, J and clone size, and D and trimming were worked out from the DNA. The data contain roughly 200,000 clones, approximately 86% of them singletons. Patients in Seattle were enrolled during active infection, then followed longitudinally.

The V call is TRBV13, the J call TRBJ1-1, with a possible D match to TRBD1 (5 bases). The TCR comes from a woman aged 45-65 years with COVID-19, enrolled during active disease. The source material was peripheral blood. CDR3 DNA sequence: TGTGCCAGCAGCTTAGGGGGGCTTCGAACTGAAGCTTTCTTT. Its translation: CASSLGGLRTEAFF.